This record concerns one TCR beta chain sequence. No antigen is known for it. Per the germline V gene, CDR1 is PRHDT and CDR2 is FYEKMQ (reference sequence). V was clipped by 4 bases and J by 5 bases, with 29 bases between them. This CDR3 is 19 amino acids long. This record comes from a study of cytomegalovirus exposure and HLA in healthy donors. The PCR used 60 Vbeta and 13 Jbeta primers. The repertoire was sequenced with immunoSEQ multiplex PCR; TCRdb's copy has only in-frame clones and lacks some. This table holds 110,000 to 150,000 clones, approximately 83% found once. Study results and caveats: In a later analysis, across HLA loci, associated TCR counts were highest for DRB1, lowest for HLA-C. Reported performance of the classifier showed diagnosis of cytomegalovirus status with high specificity and sensitivity.

This chain connects TRBV13 to TRBJ1-1, with D possibly TRBD1 on 6 matching bases. Input material: PBMCs. The source is a woman in her thirties or forties in good health and CMV-seronegative. The CDR3 nucleotides read TGTGCCAGCAGCTCAATGAGGGGACCCAGGGGTTTGGAAGGGACTGAAGCTTTCTTT. This encodes CASSSMRGPRGLEGTEAFF.